Sequencing of this TCR beta chain was carried out in a study of persistence of HIV-infected CD4 T cells. Study-wide results and caveats: The rare CMV-responding cells with HIV-1 proviruses were not separately TCR-sequenced.

The stimulus was an HIV-1 Gag 15-mer peptide pool, 0.85 to 1 ug/peptide/mL. Responding CD4+ T cells were sorted by upregulation of both CD40 ligand and CD69. Suppressive ART was started during chronic HIV-1 infection in these adults. PBMCs were depleted of CD8+ T cells before stimulation. The V and J ends lost 4 bases and 4 bases respectively, with 14 bases between them. The CDR3 is 14 amino acids. Germline-derived CDR1 and CDR2 are SGHNT and YYREEE (reference sequence). Of note for this clone: Its antigen is unknown.

This was the immunoSEQ version 4 assay in survey mode. Each sample used up to roughly 1 ug genomic DNA diluted to around 9.9 ng/uL. The repertoire was sequenced with immunoSEQ multiplex PCR; TCRdb's copy has only in-frame clones and lacks some. The sample has about 25,000 clones, around 67% seen once. The J gene is TRBJ2-5, the V gene TRBV5-4; the D is unclear. This specimen was CD4+ T cells sorted from PBMCs after roughly 18-hour stimulation, taken from a patient who received antiretroviral therapy. The receptor comes from an adult man with HIV who was CMV-seropositive. DNA for the CDR3: TGTGCCAGCAGCCTTGACCCCAGGAGAGAGACCCAGTACTTC. It is translated as CASSLDPRRETQYF.